One sample yielded the 24 T cell receptor beta chains listed below, sequenced in a study of technical replicates of blood from several donors. The assay was immunoSEQ multiplex PCR, and TCRdb's table has in-frame clones only and misses some. Of about 62,000 clones in the sample, roughly 98% were seen once. The sample consisted of T cells isolated from PBMCs. These receptor sequences come from a human donor in good health.

The chain recombines TRBV6-6 with TRBJ2-7; 8 nucleotides align to TRBD1. Germline trimming cut 0 bases from V and 2 bases from J; bases unmatched to any gene: 6. The CDR3 spans 16 residues. In germline, CDR1 is MNHNY, CDR2 SVGAGI (reference sequence). Here the CDR3 DNA reads TGTGCCAGCAGTTACTCGGAGGGACAGGACCCCTACGAGCAGTACTTC. This encodes CASSYSEGQDPYEQYF.

The chain uses TRBV7-2 and TRBJ2-2; D unresolved. This CDR3 is built from 14 residues. The germline V gene encodes CDR1 SGHTA and CDR2 FQGNSA. Trimming shortened V by 1 base and J by 4 bases, and 7 bases separated the two germline ends. CDR3 sequence (DNA): TGTGCCAGCAGCTTAGTGGCAGTCACCGGGGAGCTGTTTTTT. Translation: CASSLVAVTGELFF.

The gene calls are TRBV13 and TRBJ2-3; 8 nucleotides align to TRBD2. The CDR3 length is 18 residues. Trimming at V came to 1 base and at J to 1 base, leaving 10 bases not matched to a gene. Germline V CDR1 and CDR2: PRHDT, FYEKMQ (reference sequence). CDR3 residues: CASSLAPAGGVRTDTQYF. The CDR3 DNA sequence: TGTGCCAGCAGCTTAGCCCCGGCGGGGGGCGTACGCACAGATACGCAGTATTTT.

The J gene is TRBJ1-2, the V gene TRBV6-5; possibly TRBD1 for D (5 bases). CDR3 length equals 14 residues. Germline V CDR1 and CDR2: MNHEY, SVGAGI. V lost 0 bases to trimming and J lost 2 bases, with 7 bases between them. The CDR3 DNA is TGTGCCAGCAGTTACTCGGCAGGGAACTATGGCTACACCTTC. Protein sequence: CASSYSAGNYGYTF.

The chain combines TRBV5-4 with TRBJ1-6; TRBD1 aligns across 7 bases. In germline, CDR1 is SGHNT, CDR2 YYREEE (reference sequence). V trimming: 6 bases; J trimming: 9 bases; junction bases outside the gene matches: 12. The CDR3 is 15 amino acids. This CDR3 is CASNHNRGEISPLHF. DNA for the CDR3: TGTGCCAGCAACCATAACAGGGGTGAAATTTCACCCCTCCACTTT.

The chain carries TRBV7-6 and TRBJ1-1; a weak D match, TRBD1 (6 bases). V lost 2 bases to trimming and J lost 6 bases, with 16 bases between them. The CDR3 spans 15 residues. Germline CDR1 reads SGHVS; CDR2 reads FNYEAQ. CDR3 DNA sequence: TGTGCCAGCAGCTTAAATGGGGGGGGCCGGGCTGAAGCTTTCTTT. Translating gives CASSLNGGGRAEAFF.

This chain uses TRBV2 with TRBJ1-2; 7 nucleotides line up with TRBD1. CDR3 length: 14 residues. Trimming at V came to 6 bases and at J to 3 bases, leaving 7 bases not matched to a gene. Germline CDR1 SNHLY, CDR2 FYNNEI. CDR3: CASSDREADYGYTF. CDR3 in DNA: TGTGCCAGCAGCGACAGGGAGGCGGACTATGGCTACACCTTC. The whole variable domain, remainder taken from reference TRBV2 and TRBJ1-2, is EPEVTQTPSHQVTQMGQEVILRCVPISNHLYFYWYRQILGQKVEFLVSFYNNEISEKSEIFDDQFSVERPDGSNFTLKIRSTKLEDSAMYFCASSDREADYGYTFGSGTRLTVV.

J is TRBJ2-5 and V is TRBV11-3; D remains unclear. Germline-derived CDR1 and CDR2 are SGHNT and YENEEA. CDR3 length: 14 amino acids. The V end was cut by 3 bases, the J end by 1 base, with 9 bases between. The CDR3: CASSFLKSQETQYF. The CDR3, as DNA: TGTGCCAGCAGCTTCCTAAAAAGCCAAGAGACCCAGTACTTC.

V is TRBV6-5 and J is TRBJ1-1; tentatively, D is TRBD1 (6 bases). Trimming took 8 bases from V and 0 from J, leaving 7 bases between them. CDR1 and CDR2 (germline): MNHEY, SVGAGI. This CDR3 region has 12 residues. CDR3 in amino acids: CASGQLNTEAFF. The CDR3 DNA reads TGTGCCAGCGGACAGTTGAACACTGAAGCTTTCTTT.

V and J are TRBV6-1 and TRBJ2-3; D gene unclear. The V end was cut by 3 bases, the J end by 3 bases, with 4 bases between. Germline V gene lookup returns CDR1 MNHNS and CDR2 SASEGT. The CDR3 has 12 amino acids. The CDR3 nucleotides read TGTGCCAGCAGTGACGGGACAGATACGCAGTATTTT. Its protein product is CASSDGTDTQYF.

The rearrangement links TRBV28 to TRBJ1-2; 8 bases match TRBD1. The germline V gene encodes CDR1 MDHEN and CDR2 SYDVKM. V shed 4 bases, J shed 5 bases, and the junction held 12 bases outside the gene matches. CDR3 length equals 16 residues. The DNA of the CDR3 is TGTGCCAGCAGTTCCCCCCAGGGGGCAAGGGCATATGGCTACACCTTC. It codes for CASSSPQGARAYGYTF.

V gene TRBV9 combines with J gene TRBJ1-2, with D tentatively TRBD1 (5 bases). Germline assignment: CDR1 SGDLS and CDR2 YYNGEE. The V and J ends lost 6 bases and 2 bases respectively, with 14 bases between them. The CDR3 is 14 residues long. The chain's CDR3 is CASTSGGSNYGYTF. The CDR3, as DNA: TGTGCCAGCACCTCTGGGGGGTCAAACTATGGCTACACCTTC.

This chain uses TRBV2 with TRBJ2-3; 12 bases are a match to TRBD2. Germline CDR1 SNHLY, CDR2 FYNNEI. The CDR3 is 16 residues long. J gave up 10 bases and V 2 bases, and 10 bases lay outside the gene matches. CDR3 DNA: TGTGCCAGCAGTGAAATCTGGCTAGCGGGAGGGTCGGCGCAGTATTTT. The encoded protein is CASSEIWLAGGSAQYF.

The CDR3 protein is CASLNTGNTEAFF. CDR3 in DNA: TGTGCCAGCCTAAATACAGGAAACACTGAAGCTTTCTTT. The V call is TRBV25-1, the J call TRBJ1-1; possibly TRBD1 for D (5 bases). The V end lost 8 bases, the J end lost 2 bases, and 12 bases lay between the germline ends. The CDR3 has 13 residues. CDR1 and CDR2 (germline): MGHDK, SYGVNS.

The gene calls are TRBV4-1 and TRBJ2-3; D possibly corresponds to TRBD1 (6 bases). Germline CDR1 MGHRA, CDR2 YSYEKL. The CDR3 covers 13 residues. The V and J ends lost 2 bases and 5 bases respectively, with 8 bases between them. CDR3 bases: TGCGCCAGCAGCCAAAAACAGGGAGATACGCAGTATTTT. Its protein product is CASSQKQGDTQYF.

The chain has TRBV9 and TRBJ1-1, with a weak D call TRBD1 (6 bases). This CDR3 is built from 14 residues. Germline lookup yields CDR1 SGDLS and CDR2 YYNGEE. V dropped 3 bases and J dropped 8 bases, with 17 bases sitting between them. This CDR3 reads CASSGGGPEMEAFF. CDR3 DNA: TGTGCCAGCAGCGGGGGGGGGCCGGAGATGGAAGCTTTCTTT.

The count of this clone is one. This chain joins TRBV4-1 and TRBJ1-1, with TRBD1 matching over 7 bases. The CDR3 covers 14 residues. Germline trimming cut 8 bases from V and 7 bases from J; bases unmatched to any gene: 13. Looked up from germline, CDR1 is MGHRA and CDR2 is YSYEKL. The CDR3 is CASRALGQPIEAFF. In nucleotides, the CDR3 is TGCGCCAGCCGAGCACTGGGACAGCCTATTGAAGCTTTCTTT.

The rearrangement links TRBV27 to TRBJ2-7, with D possibly being TRBD2 (6 bases). Germline CDR1 and CDR2: MNHEY and SMNVEV (reference sequence). V was cut by 6 bases and J by 6 bases, with 9 bases left in between. This CDR3 has 11 amino acids. CDR3 bases: TGTGCCAGCAGGGGAGGAATCGAGCAGTACTTC. This translates into CASRGGIEQYF.

J is TRBJ2-7 and V is TRBV20-1; 7 bases fit TRBD1. After removal of 6 bases from V and 5 bases from J, the junction contained 4 bases not matched to a gene. The V gene's germline CDR1 is DFQATT and CDR2 SNEGSKA (reference sequence). CDR3 size: 11 residues. CDR3 in DNA: TGCAGTGCAAACGACAGGGACGAGCAGTACTTC. It translates to CSANDRDEQYF.

The V gene is TRBV4-1, the J gene TRBJ2-3, with 8 nucleotides matching TRBD2. The germline V gene has CDR1 MGHRA and CDR2 YSYEKL. CDR3 length equals 17 residues. The ends lost 1 base at V and 5 bases at J; junction bases unmatched: 11. The CDR3 DNA reads TGCGCCAGCAGCCAAGTGTTACGGGGGGGTTCGGGAGATACGCAGTATTTT. Protein: CASSQVLRGGSGDTQYF.

The V call is TRBV4-1, the J call TRBJ1-5, with 7 bases that match TRBD1. Trimming removed 6 bases from V and 8 bases from J; junction bases left unmatched: 7. The CDR3 extends over 13 amino acids. Per the germline V gene, CDR1 is MGHRA and CDR2 is YSYEKL. CDR3 amino acids: CASSRETGEPQHF. The CDR3 DNA sequence: TGCGCCAGCAGTCGGGAAACAGGGGAGCCCCAGCATTTT.

The sample holds one count of this clone. The V gene is TRBV30, the J gene TRBJ1-5; D may be TRBD1 (5 bases). Germline V gene sequence: CDR1 GTSNPN, CDR2 SVGIG (reference sequence). V gave up 4 bases and J gave up 4 bases, with 14 bases separating them. The CDR3 spans 14 residues. The DNA for the CDR3 is TGTGCCTGGAATAGTGTGGGGGGAAATCAGCCCCAGCATTTT. Protein product: CAWNSVGGNQPQHF.

The chain couples TRBV25-1 to TRBJ1-2; 8 positions agree with TRBD1. J lost 3 bases, V lost 2 bases, and 2 bases had no gene match. The V gene's germline CDR1 is MGHDK and CDR2 SYGVNS. The CDR3 is 14 residues long. For the CDR3, the DNA is TGTGCCAGCAGTGAACAGGGGGCTGACTATGGCTACACCTTC. Amino acids: CASSEQGADYGYTF.

The V and J genes are TRBV7-9 and TRBJ1-1, with 8 positions matching TRBD1. CDR3 length: 16 amino acids. The germline V gene has CDR1 SEHNR and CDR2 FQNEAQ (reference sequence). The J segment lost 1 base and the V segment lost 6 bases, leaving 10 bases of the junction unmatched. The DNA for the CDR3 is TGTGCCAGCAGGGGGAATACGGGACAGGAGAACACTGAAGCTTTCTTT. Translation gives CASRGNTGQENTEAFF.